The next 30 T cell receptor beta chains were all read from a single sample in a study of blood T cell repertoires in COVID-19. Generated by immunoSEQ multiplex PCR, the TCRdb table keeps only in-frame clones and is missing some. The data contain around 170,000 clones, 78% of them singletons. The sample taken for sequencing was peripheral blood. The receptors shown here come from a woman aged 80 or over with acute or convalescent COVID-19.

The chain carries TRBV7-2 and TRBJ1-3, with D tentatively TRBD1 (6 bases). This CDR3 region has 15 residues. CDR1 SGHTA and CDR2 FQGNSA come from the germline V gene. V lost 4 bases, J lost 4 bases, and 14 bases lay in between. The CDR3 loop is CASSYQGSSGNTIYF. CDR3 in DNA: TGTGCCAGCAGCTATCAGGGGTCTTCAGGAAACACCATATATTTT.

The CDR3: CASSLSWTGGYTF. The CDR3 nucleotides are TGTGCCAGCAGTTTATCTTGGACAGGAGGCTACACCTTC. The chain uses TRBV28 and TRBJ1-2; 7 bases fit TRBD1. In germline, CDR1 is MDHEN, CDR2 SYDVKM. Trimming at V came to 1 base and at J to 8 bases, leaving 4 bases not matched to a gene. The CDR3 has 13 amino acids.

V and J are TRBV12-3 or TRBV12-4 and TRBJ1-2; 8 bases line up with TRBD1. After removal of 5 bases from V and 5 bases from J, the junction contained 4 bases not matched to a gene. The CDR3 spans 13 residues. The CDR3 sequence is CASSADRGYGYTF. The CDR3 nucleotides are TGTGCCAGCAGTGCCGACAGGGGATATGGCTACACCTTC.

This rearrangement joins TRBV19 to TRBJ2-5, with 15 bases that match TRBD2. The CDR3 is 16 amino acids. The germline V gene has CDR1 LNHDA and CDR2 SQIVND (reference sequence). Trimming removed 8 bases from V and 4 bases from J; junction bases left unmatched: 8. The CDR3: CASSSGLAGGRETQYF. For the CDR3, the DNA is TGTGCCAGTTCCTCCGGACTAGCGGGGGGGCGAGAGACCCAGTACTTC.

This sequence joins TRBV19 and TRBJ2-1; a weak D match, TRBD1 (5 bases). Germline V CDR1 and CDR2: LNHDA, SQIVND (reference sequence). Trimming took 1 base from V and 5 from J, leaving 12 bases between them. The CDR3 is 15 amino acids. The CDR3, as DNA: TGTGCCAGTAGTATAGTGTGGGGCATGGACAATGAGCAGTTCTTC. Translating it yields CASSIVWGMDNEQFF.

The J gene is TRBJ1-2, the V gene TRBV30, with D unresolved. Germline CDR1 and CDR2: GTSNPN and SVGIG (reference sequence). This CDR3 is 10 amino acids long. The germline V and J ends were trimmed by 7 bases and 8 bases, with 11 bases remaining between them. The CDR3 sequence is CAFTTPGYTF. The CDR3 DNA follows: TGTGCCTTTACCACTCCGGGCTACACCTTC.

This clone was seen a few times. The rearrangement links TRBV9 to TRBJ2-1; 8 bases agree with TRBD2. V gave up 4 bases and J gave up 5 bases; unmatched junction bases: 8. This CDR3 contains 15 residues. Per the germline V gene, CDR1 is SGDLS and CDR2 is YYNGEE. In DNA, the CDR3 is TGTGCCAGCAGCACCAGGACTAGCAGCGACAATGAGCAGTTCTTC. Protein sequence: CASSTRTSSDNEQFF.

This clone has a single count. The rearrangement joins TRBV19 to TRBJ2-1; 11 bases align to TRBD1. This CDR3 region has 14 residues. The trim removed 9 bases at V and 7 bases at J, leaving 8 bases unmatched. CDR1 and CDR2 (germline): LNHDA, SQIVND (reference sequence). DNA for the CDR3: TGTGCCAGACCCCCCGGGACAGGGGGTAATGAGCAGTTCTTC. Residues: CARPPGTGGNEQFF.

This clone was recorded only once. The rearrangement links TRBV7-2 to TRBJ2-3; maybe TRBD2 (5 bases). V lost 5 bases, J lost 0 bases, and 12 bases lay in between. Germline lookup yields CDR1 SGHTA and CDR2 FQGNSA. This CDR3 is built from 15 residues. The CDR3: CASSPGYGSTDTQYF. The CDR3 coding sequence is TGTGCCAGCAGCCCGGGGTACGGAAGCACAGATACGCAGTATTTT.

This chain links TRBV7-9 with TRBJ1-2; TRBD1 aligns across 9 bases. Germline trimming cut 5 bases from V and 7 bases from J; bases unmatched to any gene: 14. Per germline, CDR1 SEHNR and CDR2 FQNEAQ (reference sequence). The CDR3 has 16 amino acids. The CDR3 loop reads CASSEPTTGGAGGYTF. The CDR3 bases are TGTGCCAGCAGCGAACCGACTACAGGGGGCGCCGGTGGCTACACCTTC. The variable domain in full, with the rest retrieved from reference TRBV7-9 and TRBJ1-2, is DTGVSQNPRHKITKRGQNVTFRCDPISEHNRLYWYRQTLGQGPEFLTYFQNEAQLEKSRLLSDRFSAERPKGSFSTLEIQRTEQGDSAMYLCASSEPTTGGAGGYTFGSGTRLTVV.

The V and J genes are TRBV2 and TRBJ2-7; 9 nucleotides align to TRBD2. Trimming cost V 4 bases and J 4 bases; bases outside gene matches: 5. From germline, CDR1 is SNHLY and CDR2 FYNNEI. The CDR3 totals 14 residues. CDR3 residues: CASSALAGLYEQYF. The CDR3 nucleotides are TGTGCCAGCAGTGCGCTAGCGGGGCTATACGAGCAGTACTTC.

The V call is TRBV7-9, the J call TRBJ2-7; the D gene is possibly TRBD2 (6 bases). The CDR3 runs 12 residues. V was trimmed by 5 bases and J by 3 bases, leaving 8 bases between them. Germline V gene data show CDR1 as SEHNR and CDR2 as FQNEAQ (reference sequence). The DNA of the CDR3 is TGTGCCAGCAGCCCGGACTACTACGAGCAGTACTTC. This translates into CASSPDYYEQYF.

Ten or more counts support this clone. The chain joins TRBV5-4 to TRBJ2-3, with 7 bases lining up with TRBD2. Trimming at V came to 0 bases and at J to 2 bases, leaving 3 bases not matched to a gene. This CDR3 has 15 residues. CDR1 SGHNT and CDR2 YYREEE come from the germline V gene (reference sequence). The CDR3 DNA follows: TGTGCCAGCAGCTTGGACGGGGGGTACACAGATACGCAGTATTTT. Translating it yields CASSLDGGYTDTQYF.

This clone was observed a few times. As DNA, the CDR3 is TGCGCCACCACCGGACTAGCGGGAGGATCGAACACCGGGGAGCTGTTTTTT. Amino acids: CATTGLAGGSNTGELFF. This chain joins TRBV5-1 and TRBJ2-2, with TRBD2 identical over 14 bases. Germline CDR1 is SGHRS and CDR2 is YFSETQ. V shed 9 bases, J shed 0 bases, and the junction held 7 bases outside the gene matches. The CDR3 length is 17 residues.

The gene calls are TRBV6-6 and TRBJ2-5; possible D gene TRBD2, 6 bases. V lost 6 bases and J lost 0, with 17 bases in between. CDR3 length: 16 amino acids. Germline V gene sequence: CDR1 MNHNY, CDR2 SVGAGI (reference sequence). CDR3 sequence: CASRLAARGYQETQYF. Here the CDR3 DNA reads TGTGCCAGCAGACTCGCAGCCCGGGGGTACCAAGAGACCCAGTACTTC.

This CDR3 is CASSPQQESNEKLFF. The DNA for the CDR3 is TGTGCCAGCTCACCTCAACAGGAGTCCAATGAAAAACTGTTTTTT. The chain is built from TRBV18 and TRBJ1-4, with a possible D match to TRBD1 (5 bases). The CDR3 has 15 amino acids. V was cut by 3 bases and J by 5 bases, with 13 bases left in between. The germline V gene has CDR1 KGHSH and CDR2 LQKENI.

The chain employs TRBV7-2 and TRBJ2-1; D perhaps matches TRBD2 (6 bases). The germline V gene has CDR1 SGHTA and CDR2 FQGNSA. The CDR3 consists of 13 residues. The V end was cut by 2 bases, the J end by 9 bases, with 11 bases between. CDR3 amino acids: CASSLQFGSEQFF. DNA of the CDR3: TGTGCCAGCAGCTTACAGTTCGGGAGTGAGCAGTTCTTC.

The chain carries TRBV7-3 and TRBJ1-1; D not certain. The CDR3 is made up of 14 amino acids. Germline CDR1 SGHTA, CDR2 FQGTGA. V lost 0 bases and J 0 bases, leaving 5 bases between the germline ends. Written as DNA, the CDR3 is TGTGCCAGCAGCTTAACGCCAGTGAACACTGAAGCTTTCTTT. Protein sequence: CASSLTPVNTEAFF.

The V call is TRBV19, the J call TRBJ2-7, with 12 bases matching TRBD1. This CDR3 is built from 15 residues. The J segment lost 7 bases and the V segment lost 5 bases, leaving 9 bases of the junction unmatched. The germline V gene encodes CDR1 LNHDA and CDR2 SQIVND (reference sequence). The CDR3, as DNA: TGTGCCAGTAGTCCTCGGGACAGGGGGCGGAGGGAGCAGTACTTC. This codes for CASSPRDRGRREQYF.

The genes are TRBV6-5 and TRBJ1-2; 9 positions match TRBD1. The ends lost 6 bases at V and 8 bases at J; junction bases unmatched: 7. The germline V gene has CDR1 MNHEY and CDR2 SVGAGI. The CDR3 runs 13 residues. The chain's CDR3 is CASSRQGGQGYTF. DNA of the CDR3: TGTGCCAGCAGCCGACAGGGGGGGCAGGGCTACACCTTC.

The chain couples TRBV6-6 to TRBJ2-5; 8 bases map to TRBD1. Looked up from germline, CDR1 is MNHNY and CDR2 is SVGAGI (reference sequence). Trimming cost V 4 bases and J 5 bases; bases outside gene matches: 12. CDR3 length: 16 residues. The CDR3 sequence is CASSSQNRGMRETQYF. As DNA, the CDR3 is TGTGCCAGCAGTTCACAAAACAGGGGGATGAGGGAGACCCAGTACTTC.

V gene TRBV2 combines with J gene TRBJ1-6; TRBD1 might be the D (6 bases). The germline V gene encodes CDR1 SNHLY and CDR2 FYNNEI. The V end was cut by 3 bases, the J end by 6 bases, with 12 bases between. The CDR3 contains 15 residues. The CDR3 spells CASSDGARGNSPLHF. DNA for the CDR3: TGTGCCAGCAGTGACGGGGCCAGGGGTAATTCACCCCTCCACTTT.

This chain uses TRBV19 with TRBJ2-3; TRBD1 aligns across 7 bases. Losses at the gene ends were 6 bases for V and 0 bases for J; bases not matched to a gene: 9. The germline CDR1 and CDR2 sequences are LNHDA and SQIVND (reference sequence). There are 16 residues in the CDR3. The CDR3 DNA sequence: TGTGCCAGTAGCGCATTCGGGACAGTTAGCACAGATACGCAGTATTTT. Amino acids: CASSAFGTVSTDTQYF.

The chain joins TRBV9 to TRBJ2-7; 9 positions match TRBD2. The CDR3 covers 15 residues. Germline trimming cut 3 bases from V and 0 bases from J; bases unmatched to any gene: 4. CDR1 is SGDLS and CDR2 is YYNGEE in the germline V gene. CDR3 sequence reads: CASSGTSAFSYEQYF. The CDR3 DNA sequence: TGTGCCAGCAGCGGGACTAGCGCCTTCTCCTACGAGCAGTACTTC.

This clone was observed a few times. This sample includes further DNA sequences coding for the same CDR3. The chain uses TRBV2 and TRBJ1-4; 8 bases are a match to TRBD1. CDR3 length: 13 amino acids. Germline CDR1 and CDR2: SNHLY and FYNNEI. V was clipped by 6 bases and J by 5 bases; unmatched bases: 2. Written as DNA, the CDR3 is TGTGCCAGCAGCCGGGACAGGAATGAAAAACTGTTTTTT. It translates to CASSRDRNEKLFF.

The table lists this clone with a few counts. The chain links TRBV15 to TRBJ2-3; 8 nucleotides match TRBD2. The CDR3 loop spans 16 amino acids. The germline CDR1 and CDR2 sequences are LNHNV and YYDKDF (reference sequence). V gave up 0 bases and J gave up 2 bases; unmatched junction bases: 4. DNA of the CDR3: TGTGCCACCAGCAGAGAGGGACTAGTCGTCACAGATACGCAGTATTTT. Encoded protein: CATSREGLVVTDTQYF.

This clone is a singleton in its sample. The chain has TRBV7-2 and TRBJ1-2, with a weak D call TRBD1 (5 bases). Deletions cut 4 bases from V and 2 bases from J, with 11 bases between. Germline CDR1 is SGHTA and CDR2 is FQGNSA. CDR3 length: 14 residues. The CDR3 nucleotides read TGTGCCAGCAGCTCCTCAGGACAAAACTATGGCTACACCTTC. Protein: CASSSSGQNYGYTF.

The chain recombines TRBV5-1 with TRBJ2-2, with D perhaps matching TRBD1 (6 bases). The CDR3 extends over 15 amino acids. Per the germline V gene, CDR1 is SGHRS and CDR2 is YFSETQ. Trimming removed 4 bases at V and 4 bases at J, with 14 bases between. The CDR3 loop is CASSLTGHFTGELFF. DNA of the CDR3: TGCGCCAGCAGCCTCACGGGACACTTCACCGGGGAGCTGTTTTTT.

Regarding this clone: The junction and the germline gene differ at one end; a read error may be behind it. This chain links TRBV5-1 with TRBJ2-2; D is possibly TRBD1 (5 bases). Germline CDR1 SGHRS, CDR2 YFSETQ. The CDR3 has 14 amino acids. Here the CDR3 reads CASTLVQGTGELFF. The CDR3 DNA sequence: TGCGCCAGCACCTTGGTGCAGGGAACCGGGGAGCTGTTTTTT.

The CDR3 sequence: CASSLGLAGGWDEQYF. The CDR3 DNA reads TGTGCCAGCAGCTTAGGACTAGCGGGGGGTTGGGACGAGCAGTACTTC. The chain combines TRBV7-2 with TRBJ2-7; 13 bases map to TRBD2. The CDR3 has 16 amino acids. V shed 1 base and J 5 bases; nucleotides not matched to a gene: 5. Per the germline V gene, CDR1 is SGHTA and CDR2 is FQGNSA.